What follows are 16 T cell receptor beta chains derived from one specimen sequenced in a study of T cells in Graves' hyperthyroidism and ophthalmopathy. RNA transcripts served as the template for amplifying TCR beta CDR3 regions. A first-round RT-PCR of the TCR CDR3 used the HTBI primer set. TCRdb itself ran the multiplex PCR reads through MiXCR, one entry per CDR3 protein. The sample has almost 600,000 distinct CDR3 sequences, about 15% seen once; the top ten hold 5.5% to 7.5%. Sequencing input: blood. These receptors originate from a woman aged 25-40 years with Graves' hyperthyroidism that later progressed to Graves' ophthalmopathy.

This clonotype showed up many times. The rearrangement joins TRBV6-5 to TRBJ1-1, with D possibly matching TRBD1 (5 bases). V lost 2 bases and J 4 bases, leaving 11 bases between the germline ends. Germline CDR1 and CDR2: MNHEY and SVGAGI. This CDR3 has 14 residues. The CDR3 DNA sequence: TGTGCCAGCAGTTACGGGGCGCCAGCCACTGAAGCTTTCTTT. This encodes CASSYGAPATEAFF.

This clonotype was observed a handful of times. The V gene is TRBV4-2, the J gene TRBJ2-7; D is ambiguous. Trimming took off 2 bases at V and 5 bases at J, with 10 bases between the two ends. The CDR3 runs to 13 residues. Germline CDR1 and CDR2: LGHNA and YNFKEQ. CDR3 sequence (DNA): TGTGCCAGCAGCCAAACTCTGAACGACGAGCAGTACTTC. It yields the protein CASSQTLNDEQYF.

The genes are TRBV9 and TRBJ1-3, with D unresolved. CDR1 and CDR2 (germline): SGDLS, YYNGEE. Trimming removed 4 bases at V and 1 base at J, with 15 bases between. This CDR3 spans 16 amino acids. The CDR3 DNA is TGTGCCAGCAGCCTCGAACCGGTGAGGTCTGGAAACACCATATATTTT. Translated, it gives CASSLEPVRSGNTIYF.

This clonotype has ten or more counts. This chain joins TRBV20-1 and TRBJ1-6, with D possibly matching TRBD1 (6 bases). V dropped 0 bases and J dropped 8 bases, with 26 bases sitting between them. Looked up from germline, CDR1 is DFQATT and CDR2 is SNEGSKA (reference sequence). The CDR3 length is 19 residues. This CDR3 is CSARDSKFQGMYEDSPLHF. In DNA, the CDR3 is TGCAGTGCTAGAGATAGTAAATTTCAGGGGATGTACGAAGATTCACCCCTCCACTTT.

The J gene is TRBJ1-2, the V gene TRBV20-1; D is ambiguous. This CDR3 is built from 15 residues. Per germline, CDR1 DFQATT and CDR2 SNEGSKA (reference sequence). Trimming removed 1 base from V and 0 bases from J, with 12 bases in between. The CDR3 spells CSARVRPTTNYGYTF. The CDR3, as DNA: TGCAGTGCTAGAGTCCGACCCACTACTAACTATGGCTACACCTTC.

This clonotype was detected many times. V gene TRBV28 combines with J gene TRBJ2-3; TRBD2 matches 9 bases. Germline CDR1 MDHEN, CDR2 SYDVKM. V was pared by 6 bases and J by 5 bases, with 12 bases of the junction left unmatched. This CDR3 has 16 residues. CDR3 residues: CASSSGLAGARDTQYF. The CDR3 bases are TGTGCCAGCAGCAGCGGATTAGCGGGAGCGAGAGATACGCAGTATTTT.

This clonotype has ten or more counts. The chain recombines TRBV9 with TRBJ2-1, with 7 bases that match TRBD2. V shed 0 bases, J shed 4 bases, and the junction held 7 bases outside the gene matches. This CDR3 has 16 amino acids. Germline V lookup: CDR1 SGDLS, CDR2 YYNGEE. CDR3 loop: CASSVGASGGYNEQFF. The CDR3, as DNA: TGTGCCAGCAGCGTAGGGGCTAGCGGTGGATACAATGAGCAGTTCTTC.

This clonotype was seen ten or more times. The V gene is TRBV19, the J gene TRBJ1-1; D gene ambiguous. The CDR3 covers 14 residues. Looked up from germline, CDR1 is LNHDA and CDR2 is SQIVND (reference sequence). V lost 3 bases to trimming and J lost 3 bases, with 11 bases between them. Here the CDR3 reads CASSMQVRDTEAFF. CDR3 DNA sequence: TGTGCCAGTAGTATGCAGGTGAGGGACACTGAAGCTTTCTTT.

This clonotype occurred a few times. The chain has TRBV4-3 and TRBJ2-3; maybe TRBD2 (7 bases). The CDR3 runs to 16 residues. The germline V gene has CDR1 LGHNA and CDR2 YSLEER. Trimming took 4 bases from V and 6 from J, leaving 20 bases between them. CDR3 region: CASSPQGGGPPDTQYF. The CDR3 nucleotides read TGCGCCAGCAGCCCCCAAGGGGGAGGGCCCCCGGATACGCAGTATTTT.

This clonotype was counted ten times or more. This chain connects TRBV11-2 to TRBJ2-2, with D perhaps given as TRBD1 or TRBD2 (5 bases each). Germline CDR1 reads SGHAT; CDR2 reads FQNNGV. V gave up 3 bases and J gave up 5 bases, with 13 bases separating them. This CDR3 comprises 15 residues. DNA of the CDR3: TGTGCCAGCAGCTTCGGGACCATGGGGACCGGGGAGCTGTTTTTT. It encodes CASSFGTMGTGELFF.

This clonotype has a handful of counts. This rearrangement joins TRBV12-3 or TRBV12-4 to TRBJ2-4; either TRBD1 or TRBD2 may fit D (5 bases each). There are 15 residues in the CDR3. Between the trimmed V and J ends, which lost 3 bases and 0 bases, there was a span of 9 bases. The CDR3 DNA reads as TGTGCCAGCAGTTTGGGACCACTAGCCAAAAACATTCAGTACTTC. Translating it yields CASSLGPLAKNIQYF.

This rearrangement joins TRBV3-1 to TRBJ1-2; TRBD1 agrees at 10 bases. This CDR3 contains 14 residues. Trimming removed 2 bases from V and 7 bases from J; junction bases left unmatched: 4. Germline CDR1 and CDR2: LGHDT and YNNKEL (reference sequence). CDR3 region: CASSQPTGGLGYTF. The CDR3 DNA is TGTGCCAGCAGCCAACCGACAGGGGGCCTTGGCTACACCTTC.

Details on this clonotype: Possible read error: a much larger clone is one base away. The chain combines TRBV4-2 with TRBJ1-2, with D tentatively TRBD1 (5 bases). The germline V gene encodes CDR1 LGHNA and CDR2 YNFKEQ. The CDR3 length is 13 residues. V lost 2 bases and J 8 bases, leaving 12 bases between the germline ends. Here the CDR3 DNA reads TGTGCCAGCAGCCAACAAGTCAGGGCAGGCTACACCTTC. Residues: CASSQQVRAGYTF.

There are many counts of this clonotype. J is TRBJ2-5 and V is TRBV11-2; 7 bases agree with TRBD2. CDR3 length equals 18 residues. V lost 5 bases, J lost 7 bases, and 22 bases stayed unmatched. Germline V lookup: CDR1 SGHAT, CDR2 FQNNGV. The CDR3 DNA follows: TGTGCCAGCAGCCACGGGAGGACCCCACCCAGCGGCGTGGGGACCCAGTACTTC. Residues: CASSHGRTPPSGVGTQYF.

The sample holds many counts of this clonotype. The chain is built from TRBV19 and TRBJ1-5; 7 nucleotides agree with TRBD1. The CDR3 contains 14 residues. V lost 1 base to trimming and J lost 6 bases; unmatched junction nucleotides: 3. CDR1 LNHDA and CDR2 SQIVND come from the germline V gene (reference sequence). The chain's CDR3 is CASSIGGGSQPQHF. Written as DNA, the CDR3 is TGTGCCAGTAGTATAGGAGGGGGCAGTCAGCCCCAGCATTTT.

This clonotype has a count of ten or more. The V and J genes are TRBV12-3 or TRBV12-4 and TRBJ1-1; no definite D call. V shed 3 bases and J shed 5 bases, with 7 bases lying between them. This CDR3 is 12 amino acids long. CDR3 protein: CASSFTPTEAFF. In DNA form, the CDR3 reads TGTGCCAGCAGTTTTACTCCTACTGAAGCTTTCTTT.